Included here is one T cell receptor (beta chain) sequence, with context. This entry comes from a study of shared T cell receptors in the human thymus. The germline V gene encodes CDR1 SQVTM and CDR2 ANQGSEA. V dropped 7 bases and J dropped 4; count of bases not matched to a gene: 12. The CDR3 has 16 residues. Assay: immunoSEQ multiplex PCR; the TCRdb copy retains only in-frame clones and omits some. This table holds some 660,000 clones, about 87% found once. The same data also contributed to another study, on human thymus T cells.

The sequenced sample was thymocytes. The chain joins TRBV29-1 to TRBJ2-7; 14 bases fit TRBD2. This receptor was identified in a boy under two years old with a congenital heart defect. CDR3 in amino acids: CSAAGTSGSLTYEQYF. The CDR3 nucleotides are TGCAGCGCAGCAGGGACTAGCGGGAGCCTGACATACGAGCAGTACTTC.